This TCR beta chain is drawn from a study of blood T cell repertoires in COVID-19. This clone has just one count. This CDR3 spans 13 amino acids. The germline V gene has CDR1 LGHDT and CDR2 YNNKEL (reference sequence). V lost 4 bases and J lost 3, with 10 bases in between. The repertoire was sequenced with immunoSEQ multiplex PCR; TCRdb's copy has only in-frame clones and lacks some. This repertoire shows around 240,000 clones, around 83% found once; its top ten account for about 8%. Sequencing was done on a sample of peripheral blood. The source is a woman between 45 and 65 years old with acute or convalescent COVID-19. This sequence joins TRBV3-1 (or the pseudogene TRBV3-2) and TRBJ2-7; maybe TRBD1 (6 bases). CDR3 in DNA: TGTGCCAGCAGCCTCCGGGACAACTACGAGCAGTACTTC. Translating gives CASSLRDNYEQYF.